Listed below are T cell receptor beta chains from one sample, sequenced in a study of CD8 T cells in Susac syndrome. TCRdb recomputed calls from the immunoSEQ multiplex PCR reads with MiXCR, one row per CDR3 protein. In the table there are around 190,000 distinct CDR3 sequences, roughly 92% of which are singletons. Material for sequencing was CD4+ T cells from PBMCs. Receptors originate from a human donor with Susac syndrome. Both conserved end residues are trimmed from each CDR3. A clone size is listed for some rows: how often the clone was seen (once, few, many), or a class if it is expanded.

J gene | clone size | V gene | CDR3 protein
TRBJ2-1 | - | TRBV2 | ASSGAGQNEQF
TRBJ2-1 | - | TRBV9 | ASSTGVPSYNEQF
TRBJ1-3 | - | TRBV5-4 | ASSLPGQGNTIY
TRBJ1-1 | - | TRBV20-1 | SVRGGTEAF
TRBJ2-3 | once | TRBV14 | ASSQDDKGRDTQY
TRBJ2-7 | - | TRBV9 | ASSVGWGDSYEQY
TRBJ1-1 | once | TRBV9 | ASSIDPGGTEAF
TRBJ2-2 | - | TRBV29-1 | SVAGQGNTGELF
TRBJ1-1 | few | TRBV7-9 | ASSLEAGAEAF
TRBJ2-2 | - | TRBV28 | ASSEGQLITGELF
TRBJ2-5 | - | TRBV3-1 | ASARASGDQETQY
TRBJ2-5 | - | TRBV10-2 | ASCTGGGYQETQY
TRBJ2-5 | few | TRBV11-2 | ASSPVGGGYQETQY
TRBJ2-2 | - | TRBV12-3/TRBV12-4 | ASSPDLGELF
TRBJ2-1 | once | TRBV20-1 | SANAAGKYNEQF
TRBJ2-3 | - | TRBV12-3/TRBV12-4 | ASRPTDRGGKDTQY
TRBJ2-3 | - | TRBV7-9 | ASSLGQTSTDTQY
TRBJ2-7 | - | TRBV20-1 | SARDTGGTGSYEQY
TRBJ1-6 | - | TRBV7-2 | ASSGMGNSPLH
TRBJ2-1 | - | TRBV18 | ASFGGSANEQF
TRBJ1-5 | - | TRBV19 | ASTDKGVRQPQH
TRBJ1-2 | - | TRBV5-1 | ASSFSRDGSGYT
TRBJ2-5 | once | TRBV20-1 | SARDRAGSARGTQY
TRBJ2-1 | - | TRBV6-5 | ASRQLAGGHNEQF
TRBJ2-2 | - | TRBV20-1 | SARAPAGTGELF
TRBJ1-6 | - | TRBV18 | ASSPPQGEPPLH
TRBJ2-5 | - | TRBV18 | ASSPPTSAETQY
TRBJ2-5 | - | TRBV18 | ASSDNQETQY
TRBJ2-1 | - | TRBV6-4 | ASSEGPHNEQF
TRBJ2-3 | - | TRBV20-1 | SARSGAKGVDTQY
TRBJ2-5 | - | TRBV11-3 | ASSRERQETQY
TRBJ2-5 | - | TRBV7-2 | ASSLAWETQY
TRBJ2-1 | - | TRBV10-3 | AISEWVSSSYNEQF
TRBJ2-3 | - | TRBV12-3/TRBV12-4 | ASSLARRTSTDTQY
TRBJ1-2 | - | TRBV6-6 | ASSYSTGITNYGYT
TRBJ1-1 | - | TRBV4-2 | ASSQERGKAEAF
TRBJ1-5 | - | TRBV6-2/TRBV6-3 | ASSYSPSWAQH